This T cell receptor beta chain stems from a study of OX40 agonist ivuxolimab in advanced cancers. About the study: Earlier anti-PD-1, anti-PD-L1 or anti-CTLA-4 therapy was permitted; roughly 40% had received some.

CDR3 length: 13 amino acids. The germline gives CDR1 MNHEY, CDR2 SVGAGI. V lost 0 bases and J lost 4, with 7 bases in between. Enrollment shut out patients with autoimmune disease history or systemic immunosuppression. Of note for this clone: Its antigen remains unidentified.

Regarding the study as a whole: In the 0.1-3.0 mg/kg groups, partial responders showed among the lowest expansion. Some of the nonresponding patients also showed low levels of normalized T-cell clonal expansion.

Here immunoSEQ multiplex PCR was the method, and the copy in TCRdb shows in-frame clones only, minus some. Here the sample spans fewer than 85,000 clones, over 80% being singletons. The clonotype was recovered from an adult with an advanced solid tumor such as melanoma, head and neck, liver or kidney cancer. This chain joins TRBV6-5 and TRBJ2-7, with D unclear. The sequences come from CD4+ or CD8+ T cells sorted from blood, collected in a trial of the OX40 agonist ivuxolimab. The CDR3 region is CASSYSRAYEQYF. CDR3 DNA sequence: TGTGCCAGCAGTTACTCTCGAGCATACGAGCAGTACTTC.